Sequencing of this T cell receptor beta chain was carried out in a study of human T cells and chemical hapten exposure. Points from the study as a whole: Donors, who had alopecia, may show an immune response that differs from healthy people's.

Concerning this clonotype: The antigen is unknown.

As processed by the authors: Samples had a median of 95,638 TCRs, ranging roughly 23,224 to 690,600. Via MiXCR, TCRdb re-called the RACE reads, giving one row per CDR3 protein. TCRdb's processing, not the authors', yielded these V and J calls. The data show 95,000 to 130,000 distinct CDR3 sequences, around an eighth seen once. As to time point: patch test 1, 2 weeks after DPC sensitization. Treatment of the sample: therapeutic diphenylcyclopropenone sensitization with weekly scalp DPC. The study enrolled 18 to 70-year-old alopecia patients suitable for DPC. Blood, whole and unfractionated, served as the source for total RNA extraction. Germline V lookup: CDR1 SEHNR, CDR2 FQNEAQ (reference sequence). The CDR3 has 15 residues. V dropped 3 bases and J dropped 3 bases, with 11 bases sitting between them.

The chain employs TRBV7-9 and TRBJ2-2, with a weak D call TRBD1 (5 bases). Source: whole blood, taken in connection with sensitization to the hapten diphenylcyclopropenone (DPC). The clonotype was recovered from a woman between 50 and 59 years old with alopecia areata. Some clones in this sample may be carry-over from other donors' samples. The DNA of the CDR3 is TGTGCCAGCAGCTTGGGGCTCTCGGACACCGGGGAGCTGTTTTTT. Translation: CASSLGLSDTGELFF.